This T cell receptor beta chain was sequenced during a study of siplizumab effects on memory and regulatory T cells. Method: immunoSEQ multiplex PCR; TCRdb's copy keeps in-frame clones and lacks some. The table shows around 120,000 clones, with about 94% occurring only once. Trimming at V came to 2 bases and at J to 5 bases, leaving 1 base not matched to a gene. The CDR3 has 13 amino acids. CDR1 is SGDLS and CDR2 is YYNGEE in the germline V gene. The origin of this receptor is a human donor in good health. Sequencing was carried out using non-Treg CD4+ T cells sorted from blood. This chain uses TRBV9 with TRBJ1-2; 9 bases agree with TRBD1. The CDR3 region is CASSVGTGYGYTF. The CDR3 DNA follows: TGTGCCAGCAGCGTCGGGACAGGGTATGGCTACACCTTC.